Listed below are T cell receptor beta chains from one sample, sequenced in a study of CD4 T cells in relation to SARS-CoV-2 and coronaviruses. Antigens for these TCRs are unknown. Clones were sequenced by immunoSEQ multiplex PCR, and TCRdb holds only the in-frame ones, with some missing. This sample yields about 31,000 clones, of which over 60% are seen a single time; 3% to 3.5% belongs to the top ten. The sequenced sample was memory CD4+ T cells from PBMCs, cultured in vitro. These TCRs come from an adult with COVID-19. Each CDR3 is given with its conserved first and last residue. A D gene is named only where the DNA matches it firmly. Size tells how often a clone was seen (once, few, many) or the class of an expanded clone, and some rows leave it out.

clone_size j_call d_call cdr3_length v_call cdr3_nt cdr3_aa
- TRBJ2-2 TRBD1 16 TRBV7-9 TGTGCCAGCAGCTCATTGACAGGGGGGAACACCGGGGAGCTGTTTTTT CASSSLTGGNTGELFF
- TRBJ2-7 TRBD2 14 TRBV5-4 TGTGCCAGCAGCGGAAGGACTAGTCCCAACGAGCAGTACTTC CASSGRTSPNEQYF
- TRBJ1-6 - 11 TRBV30 TGTGCCTGGAGCTCCCGAGGACCCCTCCACTTT CAWSSRGPLHF
- TRBJ2-7 - 16 TRBV7-8 TGTGCCAGCAGCTTAGCGCCGGGACCGCCCACCTACGAGCAGTACTTC CASSLAPGPPTYEQYF
once TRBJ2-2 - 15 TRBV28 TGTGCCAGCAGTTTAATGCAGGGTGGGTCCGGGGAGCTGTTTTTT CASSLMQGGSGELFF
- TRBJ2-3 TRBD2 18 TRBV27 TGTGCCAGCAGTAAACCGGGACTAGCGGGAGGTCGCACAGATACGCAGTATTTT CASSKPGLAGGRTDTQYF
- TRBJ2-1 TRBD1 14 TRBV6-6 TGTGCCAGCAGGGGACAGGGGGCGTACAATGAGCAGTTCTTC CASRGQGAYNEQFF
- TRBJ2-5 TRBD2 14 TRBV15 TGTGCCGCTCGCGGCGGGAGGGCCGGGGAGACCCAGTACTTC CAARGGRAGETQYF
- TRBJ1-5 - 14 TRBV7-2 TGTGCCAGCAGCTCCCAAGGGGTGTATCAGCCCCAGCATTTT CASSSQGVYQPQHF
- TRBJ1-5 TRBD1 15 TRBV2 TGTGCCAGCAGTGGGGACAGGGGGCTGGGTCAGCCCCAGCATTTT CASSGDRGLGQPQHF
- TRBJ2-5 - 15 TRBV27 TGTGCCAGCAGTTCCGGACCGCTAGGGAAGGAGACCCAGTACTTC CASSSGPLGKETQYF
once TRBJ1-5 TRBD1 16 TRBV5-1 TGCGCCAGCAGCGCGGGACAGGGGGCTGGAGAACAGCCCCAGCATTTT CASSAGQGAGEQPQHF
- TRBJ2-1 TRBD1 14 TRBV18 TGTGCCAGCTCACCGGACAGGGGAGGCAATGAGCAGTTCTTC CASSPDRGGNEQFF
- TRBJ2-1 TRBD2 12 TRBV19 TGTGCCAGTAGTAGAAGCGGGAGGGCTCAGTTCTTC CASSRSGRAQFF
- TRBJ2-5 - 13 TRBV18 TGTGCCAGCTCACCACCGGTGGGCGAGACCCAGTACTTC CASSPPVGETQYF
- TRBJ2-1 TRBD2 16 TRBV7-2 TGTGCCAGCAGCTTAGTGCCTAGCGGTTCCTACAATGAGCAGTTCTTC CASSLVPSGSYNEQFF
few TRBJ1-2 - 15 TRBV10-3 TGTGCCACCGCCGACACAGGGAAAACTAACTATGGCTACACCTTC CATADTGKTNYGYTF
- TRBJ1-3 - 13 TRBV4-1 TGCGCCAGCAGCCAAGACATGGGGAACACCATATATTTT CASSQDMGNTIYF
- TRBJ2-7 TRBD1 14 TRBV27 TGTGCCAGCAGTTTGAGAGGGGGCTCCCACGAGCAGTACTTC CASSLRGGSHEQYF
- TRBJ2-1 - 14 TRBV6-5 TGTGCCAGCGCCGCCTCCGGGACGATCCATGAGCAGTTCTTC CASAASGTIHEQFF
- TRBJ2-2 - 15 TRBV5-1 TGCGCCAGCAGCTTGGCGCAGGGCAGCACCGGGGAGCTGTTTTTT CASSLAQGSTGELFF
- TRBJ2-2 TRBD2 14 TRBV7-2 TGTGCCAGTCTTACCCACCTAGCGGGCGGGGAGCTGTTTTTT CASLTHLAGGELFF
few TRBJ1-5 - 14 TRBV6-1 TGTGCCAGCAGTGAAGCGCCTAAGCGAGGGGCCCAGCATTTT CASSEAPKRGAQHF
- TRBJ2-3 - 14 TRBV3-1/TRBV3-2 TGTGCCAGCAGCCATTCCGGGGCCACAGATACGCAGTATTTT CASSHSGATDTQYF
- TRBJ2-3 - 14 TRBV6-5 TGTGCCAGCAGAACGGGGTTTAGCACAGATACGCAGTATTTT CASRTGFSTDTQYF
- TRBJ2-1 - 14 TRBV7-9 TGTGCCAGCAGCTTAACAGACTCAGACAATGAGCAGTTCTTC CASSLTDSDNEQFF